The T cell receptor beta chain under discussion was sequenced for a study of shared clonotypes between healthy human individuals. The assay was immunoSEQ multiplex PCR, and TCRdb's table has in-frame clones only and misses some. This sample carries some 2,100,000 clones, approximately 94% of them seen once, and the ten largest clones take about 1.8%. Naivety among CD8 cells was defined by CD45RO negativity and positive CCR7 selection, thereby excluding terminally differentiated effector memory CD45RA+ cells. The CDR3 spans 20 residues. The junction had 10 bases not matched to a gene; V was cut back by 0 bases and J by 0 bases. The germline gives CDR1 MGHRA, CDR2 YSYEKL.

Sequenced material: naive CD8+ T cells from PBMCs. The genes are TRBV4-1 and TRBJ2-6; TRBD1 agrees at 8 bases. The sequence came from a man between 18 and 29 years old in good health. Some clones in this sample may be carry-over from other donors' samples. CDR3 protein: CASSQDVRAGGFSGANVLTF. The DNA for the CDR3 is TGCGCCAGCAGCCAAGATGTTCGTGCAGGGGGCTTCTCTGGGGCCAACGTCCTGACTTTC.